Presented here are 6 T cell receptor beta chains from one specimen sequenced in a study of T cell repertoires in cytomegalovirus infection. No cognate antigen is known for these TCRs. TCRdb passed the reads through MiXCR, listing each CDR3 protein once. The sample carries around 710,000 distinct CDR3 sequences, roughly 29% recorded once. This sample comprised cultured CD8+ T cells from PBMCs, obtained from culture after CMV antigen stimulation. These receptors were taken from a human donor in good health (CMV status not recorded). Some clones in this sample may be carry-over from other donors' samples.

This clonotype appeared a single time. The V and J genes are TRBV10-3 and TRBJ1-4; the D is unclear. CDR3 size: 15 residues. Between the trimmed V and J ends, which lost 3 bases and 0 bases, there was a span of 8 bases. CDR1 and CDR2 (germline): ENHRY, SYGVKD. The CDR3 here is CAISEGSSTNEKLFF. The DNA for the CDR3 is TGTGCCATCAGTGAAGGCAGCTCAACTAATGAAAAACTGTTTTTT.

In its sample, this clonotype was seen many times. The genes are TRBV19 and TRBJ1-1; D is unclear. The V end lost 5 bases, the J end lost 0 bases, and 10 bases lay between the germline ends. The germline gives CDR1 LNHDA, CDR2 SQIVND (reference sequence). CDR3 length equals 14 residues. For the CDR3, the DNA is TGTGCCAGTAGTGACTCATTTATGAACACTGAAGCTTTCTTT. This encodes CASSDSFMNTEAFF.

V is TRBV29-1 and J is TRBJ1-2, with 7 bases lining up with TRBD1. Germline assignment: CDR1 SQVTM and CDR2 ANQGSEA. This CDR3 spans 13 amino acids. The trim removed 7 bases at V and 4 bases at J, leaving 9 bases unmatched. The CDR3: CSASQGYGYGYTF. CDR3 nucleotide sequence: TGCAGCGCCTCACAGGGGTACGGCTATGGCTACACCTTC.

This clonotype appeared a few times. The chain has TRBV11-1 and TRBJ2-1; TRBD2 agrees at 9 bases. Germline trimming cut 3 bases from V and 7 bases from J; bases unmatched to any gene: 7. Per germline, CDR1 SGHAT and CDR2 FQDESV (reference sequence). The CDR3 consists of 15 residues. CDR3 loop: CASSFSLAGLNEQFF. CDR3 nucleotides: TGTGCCAGCAGCTTTTCTCTAGCGGGGTTGAATGAGCAGTTCTTC.

This clonotype has at least ten counts. The chain couples TRBV10-3 to TRBJ1-1, with D possibly TRBD1 on 6 matching bases. CDR3 length equals 14 residues. The germline gives CDR1 ENHRY, CDR2 SYGVKD. V was cut by 7 bases and J by 1 base, with 13 bases left in between. The CDR3 reads CAIKTGHSNTEAFF. CDR3 in DNA: TGTGCCATCAAGACGGGACACTCGAACACTGAAGCTTTCTTT.

This clonotype has more than one count but fewer than ten. The gene calls are TRBV7-2 and TRBJ2-3, with a weak D call TRBD2 (6 bases). The germline gives CDR1 SGHTA, CDR2 FQGNSA. With 5 bases removed from V and 0 bases from J, the gap between germline ends came to 12 bases. This CDR3 spans 15 amino acids. Written as DNA, the CDR3 is TGTGCCAGCAGCGGACTAACTTCTAGCACAGATACGCAGTATTTT. It translates to CASSGLTSSTDTQYF.